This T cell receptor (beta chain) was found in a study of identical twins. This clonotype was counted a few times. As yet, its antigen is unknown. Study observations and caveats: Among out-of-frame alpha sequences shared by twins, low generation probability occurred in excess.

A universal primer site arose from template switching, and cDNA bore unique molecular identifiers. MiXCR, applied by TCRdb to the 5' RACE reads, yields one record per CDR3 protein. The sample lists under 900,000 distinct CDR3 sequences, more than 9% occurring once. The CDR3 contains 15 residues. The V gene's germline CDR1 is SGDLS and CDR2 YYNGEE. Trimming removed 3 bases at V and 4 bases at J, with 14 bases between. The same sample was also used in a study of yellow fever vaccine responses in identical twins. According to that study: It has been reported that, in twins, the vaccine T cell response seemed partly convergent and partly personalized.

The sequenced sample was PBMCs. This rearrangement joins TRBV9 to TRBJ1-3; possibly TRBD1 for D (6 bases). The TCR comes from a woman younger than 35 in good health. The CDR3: CASSEAGVGGNTIYF. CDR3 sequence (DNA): TGTGCCAGCAGCGAAGCAGGGGTAGGAGGAAACACCATATATTTT.